The 26 T cell receptor beta chains presented below share a single source sample, sequenced in a study of T cell changes during pregnancy in multiple sclerosis. TCRdb's copy holds only in-frame clones and misses some; the assay was immunoSEQ multiplex PCR. The sample holds 39,000 or so clones, approximately 90% seen once. The material sequenced was CD8+ T cells from peripheral blood mononuclear cells, taken before pregnancy. These receptors all come from a female donor with multiple sclerosis, enrolled in a pregnancy study.

The chain joins TRBV15 to TRBJ1-1; a possible D gene is TRBD1 (5 bases). CDR1 is LNHNV, CDR2 YYDKDF, per germline (reference sequence). V lost 1 base to trimming and J lost 6 bases, with 15 bases between them. The CDR3 sequence is 15 residues long. The CDR3 is CATSRARAGNPEAFF. Here the CDR3 DNA reads TGTGCCACCAGCAGAGCCCGGGCAGGGAATCCTGAAGCTTTCTTT.

This clone was counted once. This sequence joins TRBV2 and TRBJ2-1; 10 bases align to TRBD2. The CDR3 is 15 amino acids. CDR1 and CDR2 (germline): SNHLY, FYNNEI. V was pared by 3 bases and J by 8 bases, with 7 bases of the junction left unmatched. In DNA, the CDR3 is TGTGCCAGCAGTGAGATACCTAGCGGGAGCCATGAGCAGTTCTTC. As protein: CASSEIPSGSHEQFF.

This chain joins TRBV27 and TRBJ2-7; 10 bases agree with TRBD2. Germline V gives CDR1 MNHEY, CDR2 SMNVEV (reference sequence). The V segment lost 3 bases and the J segment 2 bases; nucleotides outside the gene matches: 4. CDR3 length: 15 residues. CDR3 sequence reads: CASSFLAGGPYEQYF. The CDR3 region has the DNA TGTGCCAGCAGTTTCTTAGCGGGGGGCCCCTACGAGCAGTACTTC.

This chain joins TRBV5-1 and TRBJ2-1; 10 bases map to TRBD2. The ends lost 4 bases at V and 9 bases at J; junction bases unmatched: 13. The germline gives CDR1 SGHRS, CDR2 YFSETQ. The CDR3 has 16 residues. The DNA for the CDR3 is TGCGCCAGCAGCCCGGACCAGCTAGCGGGAGAGCGTGAGCAGTTCTTC. Protein product: CASSPDQLAGEREQFF.

This chain connects TRBV10-3 to TRBJ1-2, with TRBD1 matching 7 bases. The germline CDR1 and CDR2 sequences are ENHRY and SYGVKD. CDR3 length equals 14 residues. Trimming at V came to 10 bases and at J to 7 bases, leaving 15 bases not matched to a gene. The CDR3 nucleotides are TGTGCCACCGCGAAGGAGACAGGGATGAGTGGCTACACCTTC. Translated, it gives CATAKETGMSGYTF.

In its sample, this clone was seen once. This sequence joins TRBV28 and TRBJ2-7; TRBD2 aligns across 7 bases. The CDR3 is 14 amino acids. Germline V gene sequence: CDR1 MDHEN, CDR2 SYDVKM. V lost 3 bases, J lost 2 bases, and 4 bases stayed unmatched. CDR3 protein: CASSFTSAAYEQYF. The CDR3 DNA follows: TGTGCCAGCAGTTTTACTAGCGCCGCCTACGAGCAGTACTTC.

The table lists this clone with a count of one. The chain joins TRBV28 to TRBJ1-5, with 12 positions matching TRBD1. Germline V gives CDR1 MDHEN, CDR2 SYDVKM. This CDR3 region has 18 residues. After removal of 2 bases from V and 2 bases from J, the junction contained 7 bases not matched to a gene. CDR3 in amino acids: CASSLGGTGGSGNQPQHF. DNA for the CDR3: TGTGCCAGCAGTTTAGGAGGGACAGGGGGCTCAGGCAATCAGCCCCAGCATTTT.

This clone came up a few times. The chain links TRBV2 to TRBJ2-7; 8 bases map to TRBD2. Looked up from germline, CDR1 is SNHLY and CDR2 is FYNNEI. The J segment lost 1 base and the V segment lost 3 bases, leaving 11 bases of the junction unmatched. This CDR3 spans 17 amino acids. The CDR3 nucleotides are TGTGCCAGCAGTGAGCGCGGGGGGCTCAAGCTATCCTACGAGCAGTACTTC. Its protein is CASSERGGLKLSYEQYF.

J is TRBJ2-7 and V is TRBV9, with 8 bases aligning to TRBD1. Germline CDR1 SGDLS, CDR2 YYNGEE. V dropped 4 bases and J dropped 4; count of bases not matched to a gene: 4. The CDR3 consists of 13 residues. CDR3 region: CASSRGTGYEQYF. CDR3 nucleotide sequence: TGTGCCAGCAGCAGGGGGACAGGATACGAGCAGTACTTC.

The rearrangement links TRBV30 to TRBJ2-7; 10 bases match TRBD2. The CDR3 runs 15 residues. J gave up 2 bases and V 0 bases, and 4 bases lay outside the gene matches. Germline V CDR1 and CDR2: GTSNPN, SVGIG (reference sequence). For the CDR3, the DNA is TGTGCCTGGAGTGTAGAGCGGGGGGGAGCCTACGAGCAGTACTTC. Protein: CAWSVERGGAYEQYF. Looking up the rest from reference TRBV30 and TRBJ2-7 gives the full variable domain: SQTIHQWPATLVQPVGSPLSLECTVEGTSNPNLYWYRQAAGRGLQLLFYSVGIGQISSEVPQNLSASRPQDRQFILSSKKLLLSDSGFYLCAWSVERGGAYEQYFGPGTRLTVT.

The chain recombines TRBV7-8 with TRBJ2-5, with 7 bases lining up with TRBD1. There are 16 residues in the CDR3. Losses at the gene ends were 1 base for V and 4 bases for J; bases not matched to a gene: 9. Germline CDR1 reads SGHVS; CDR2 reads FQNEAQ. This CDR3 reads CASSLGRGGSGETQYF. In nucleotides, the CDR3 is TGTGCCAGCAGCTTAGGCCGAGGGGGCTCGGGAGAGACCCAGTACTTC. Complete variable domain (other parts from reference TRBV7-8 and TRBJ2-5): GAGVSQSPRYKVAKRGQDVALRCDPISGHVSLFWYQQALGQGPEFLTYFQNEAQLDKSGLPSDRFFAERPEGSVSTLKIQRTQQEDSAVYLCASSLGRGGSGETQYFGPGTRLLVL.

The chain links TRBV11-2 to TRBJ2-1; possible D gene TRBD2, 6 bases. From germline, CDR1 is SGHAT and CDR2 FQNNGV. This CDR3 spans 17 amino acids. V was clipped by 2 bases and J by 2 bases, with 16 bases between them. CDR3 protein: CASSLLWGGEAYNEQFF. The CDR3 DNA reads as TGTGCCAGCAGCTTACTTTGGGGCGGGGAGGCCTACAATGAGCAGTTCTTC.

The CDR3 region is CSVASAQGGDYGYTF. The DNA of the CDR3 is TGCAGCGTAGCCTCCGCCCAGGGAGGCGACTATGGCTACACCTTC. This chain connects TRBV29-1 to TRBJ1-2, with D tentatively TRBD1 (5 bases). Germline V gene data show CDR1 as SQVTM and CDR2 as ANQGSEA. This CDR3 region has 15 residues. V was clipped by 6 bases and J by 3 bases, with 20 bases between them.

The rearrangement links TRBV11-2 to TRBJ2-2; D might be TRBD1 (5 bases). CDR3 length equals 17 residues. The V gene lost 1 base and the J gene lost 6 bases, with 18 bases spanning the gap. Germline CDR1 reads SGHAT; CDR2 reads FQNNGV. The CDR3 is CASSLGGLGPQAGELFF. CDR3 in DNA: TGTGCCAGCAGCTTAGGGGGCCTTGGACCCCAGGCCGGGGAGCTGTTTTTT.

CDR3 bases: TGTGCCAGCAGCTCCCACAGGGTGGGTCAGCCCCAGCATTTT. Translation gives CASSSHRVGQPQHF. The V gene is TRBV7-9, the J gene TRBJ1-5, with D possibly TRBD1 on 6 matching bases. The CDR3 has 14 amino acids. V gave up 4 bases and J gave up 6 bases, with 13 bases separating them. From germline, CDR1 is SEHNR and CDR2 FQNEAQ (reference sequence).

The rearrangement joins TRBV13 to TRBJ2-2, with 7 positions matching TRBD2. Germline CDR1 and CDR2: PRHDT and FYEKMQ (reference sequence). Germline trimming cut 3 bases from V and 5 bases from J; bases unmatched to any gene: 9. There are 16 residues in the CDR3. CDR3 loop: CASSFVAGDGTGELFF. The CDR3 DNA reads TGTGCCAGCAGCTTCGTCGCGGGAGATGGAACCGGGGAGCTGTTTTTT.

The chain recombines TRBV27 with TRBJ1-2; tentatively, D is TRBD1 (6 bases). This CDR3 region has 12 residues. Trimming removed 8 bases from V and 3 bases from J, with 10 bases in between. Germline V CDR1 and CDR2: MNHEY, SMNVEV (reference sequence). CDR3 sequence: CASGGRYYGYTF. CDR3 sequence (DNA): TGTGCCAGCGGGGGCCGGTACTATGGCTACACCTTC.

The rearrangement uses TRBV27 and TRBJ2-2; 13 nucleotides agree with TRBD2. Germline loops: CDR1 MNHEY, CDR2 SMNVEV (reference sequence). The V and J ends lost 10 bases and 5 bases, in that order; junction bases with no gene match: 4. This CDR3 spans 14 amino acids. This CDR3 reads CATGLAGVTGELFF. The CDR3, as DNA: TGTGCCACCGGACTAGCGGGAGTTACCGGGGAGCTGTTTTTT.

In this sample, this clone turned up once. The chain uses TRBV9 and TRBJ2-2; TRBD2 matches at 16 bases. Trimming cost V 2 bases and J 2 bases; bases outside gene matches: 3. Germline CDR1 is SGDLS and CDR2 is YYNGEE. CDR3 size: 18 residues. CDR3 bases: TGTGCCAGCAGCGTTGGGACTAGCGGGAGGGCAAACACCGGGGAGCTGTTTTTT. Translation: CASSVGTSGRANTGELFF.

The V call is TRBV30, the J call TRBJ2-1; 10 bases fit TRBD2. The CDR3 is 16 residues long. With V trimmed by 4 bases and J by 0 bases, 6 bases remained unmatched. CDR1 is GTSNPN, CDR2 SVGIG, per germline (reference sequence). CDR3 bases: TGTGCCTGGACTATACTAGCGGGGAGCTCCTACAATGAGCAGTTCTTC. Translating it yields CAWTILAGSSYNEQFF.

The CDR3 coding sequence is TGTGCCAGCAGCCAACAAGCCCGAGCGGGGGGCAGGTCGACCTACGAGCAGTACTTC. Translating gives CASSQQARAGGRSTYEQYF. V is TRBV4-2 and J is TRBJ2-7, with 9 bases matching TRBD2. The CDR3 totals 19 residues. Germline CDR1 reads LGHNA; CDR2 reads YNFKEQ. Trimming removed 2 bases from V and 2 bases from J; junction bases left unmatched: 16.

This chain joins TRBV27 and TRBJ2-1; 10 bases map to TRBD2. The CDR3 consists of 16 residues. Trimming cost V 3 bases and J 8 bases; bases outside gene matches: 10. Germline V gene sequence: CDR1 MNHEY, CDR2 SMNVEV (reference sequence). The CDR3 protein is CASSLSLAGFNDEQFF. The DNA of the CDR3 is TGTGCCAGCAGTTTGTCACTAGCGGGATTTAATGATGAGCAGTTCTTC.

This clone was seen just once. The chain carries TRBV5-1 and TRBJ2-1; 12 bases align to TRBD2. The CDR3 has 16 amino acids. Per the germline V gene, CDR1 is SGHRS and CDR2 is YFSETQ. After removal of 3 bases from V and 5 bases from J, the junction contained 6 bases not matched to a gene. The CDR3 DNA follows: TGCGCCAGCAGCTCTCAGGGACTAGCGGGCAACAATGAGCAGTTCTTC. Translating gives CASSSQGLAGNNEQFF.

This chain connects TRBV19 to TRBJ1-4; 9 bases are shared with TRBD1. Germline-derived CDR1 and CDR2 are LNHDA and SQIVND (reference sequence). The CDR3 is 13 amino acids. J was trimmed by 7 bases and V by 6 bases; bases with no gene match: 3. The CDR3 DNA reads as TGTGCCAGTAGGGGACAGGGAAGTGAAAAACTGTTTTTT. This codes for CASRGQGSEKLFF.

The chain is built from TRBV10-3 and TRBJ2-5; possibly TRBD1 for D (6 bases). In germline, CDR1 is ENHRY, CDR2 SYGVKD. The CDR3 is made up of 15 amino acids. V lost 0 bases to trimming and J lost 5 bases, with 13 bases between them. CDR3 DNA sequence: TGTGCCATCAGTGAGTCACAGGGATCCGTCGAGACCCAGTACTTC. Residues: CAISESQGSVETQYF.

This chain uses TRBV27 with TRBJ2-7; TRBD1 aligns across 9 bases. Germline lookup yields CDR1 MNHEY and CDR2 SMNVEV (reference sequence). The CDR3 is 15 residues long. The trim removed 0 bases at V and 6 bases at J, leaving 6 bases unmatched. Written as DNA, the CDR3 is TGTGCCAGCAGTTTATCCCGGACAGGGGCTAGCGAGCAGTACTTC. Its protein product is CASSLSRTGASEQYF.